Shown below are 24 T cell receptor beta chains from a single sample sequenced in a study of immune evolution from preneoplasia to lung adenocarcinoma. The table came from immunoSEQ multiplex PCR; TCRdb's copy has only in-frame clones and leaves some out. The data show fewer than 50,000 clones, 70% to 85% seen once. Sequenced material: FFPE invasive lung adenocarcinoma tissue. The receptors were gathered from a person between 55 and 69 years old with lung adenocarcinoma.

The chain recombines TRBV12-5 with TRBJ2-2; 13 bases match TRBD2. This CDR3 spans 18 amino acids. The germline gives CDR1 LGHNT, CDR2 FRNRAP. The trim removed 4 bases at V and 0 bases at J, leaving 5 bases unmatched. The chain's CDR3 is CASGSPTSGRTNTGELFF. The CDR3 coding sequence is TGTGCTAGTGGTTCTCCGACTAGCGGGAGGACGAACACCGGGGAGCTGTTTTTT.

The J gene is TRBJ2-7, the V gene TRBV4-2, with D possibly called TRBD1 or TRBD2 (5 bases each). The CDR3 is 16 residues long. The germline CDR1 and CDR2 sequences are LGHNA and YNFKEQ. With 5 bases removed from V and 0 bases from J, the gap between germline ends came to 17 bases. The CDR3 loop is CASSLSVGTASYEQYF. The CDR3 nucleotides read TGTGCCAGCAGCTTAAGTGTGGGGACGGCCTCCTACGAGCAGTACTTC.

J is TRBJ2-1 and V is TRBV28, with 11 bases aligning to TRBD1. CDR3 size: 14 residues. CDR1 is MDHEN and CDR2 is SYDVKM in the germline V gene. V lost 7 bases to trimming and J lost 11 bases; unmatched junction nucleotides: 10. Here the CDR3 reads CASIMDRGRNKQFF. DNA for the CDR3: TGTGCCAGCATCATGGACAGGGGGCGAAATAAGCAGTTCTTC.

The chain joins TRBV7-3 to TRBJ2-3; D is unclear. This CDR3 contains 13 residues. The V and J ends lost 2 bases and 2 bases respectively, with 5 bases between them. CDR1 and CDR2 from the germline V gene are SGHTA and FQGTGA. CDR3 loop: CASSLGITDTQYF. DNA for the CDR3: TGTGCCAGCAGCTTAGGGATCACAGATACGCAGTATTTT. The whole variable domain, remainder taken from reference TRBV7-3 and TRBJ2-3, is GAGVSQTPSNKVTEKGKYVELRCDPISGHTALYWYRQSLGQGPEFLIYFQGTGAADDSGLPNDRFFAVRPEGSVSTLKIQRTERGDSAVYLCASSLGITDTQYFGPGTRLTVL.

The chain recombines TRBV6-6 with TRBJ2-5; D possibly corresponds to TRBD2 (5 bases). This CDR3 is built from 13 residues. Germline V CDR1 and CDR2: MNHNY, SVGAGI (reference sequence). V was trimmed by 7 bases and J by 4 bases, leaving 13 bases between them. Here the CDR3 reads CASTDRGSETQYF. The CDR3 nucleotides read TGTGCCAGCACCGACCGGGGTTCAGAGACCCAGTACTTC.

The chain uses TRBV5-1 and TRBJ2-5, with a possible D match to TRBD1 (6 bases). Deletions cut 5 bases from V and 0 bases from J, with 11 bases between. Germline V gives CDR1 SGHRS, CDR2 YFSETQ. The CDR3 is made up of 14 amino acids. The CDR3 here is CASSGGQYQETQYF. CDR3 in DNA: TGCGCCAGCAGTGGGGGCCAATACCAAGAGACCCAGTACTTC.

J is TRBJ1-4 and V is TRBV29-1, with D tentatively TRBD1 (6 bases). Germline V gene sequence: CDR1 SQVTM, CDR2 ANQGSEA. The CDR3 loop spans 15 amino acids. Trimming removed 5 bases at V and 3 bases at J, with 16 bases between. The CDR3 here is CSVSGRGGANEKLFF. The CDR3 DNA reads TGCAGCGTTTCTGGGAGAGGGGGAGCTAATGAAAAACTGTTTTTT.

V and J are TRBV29-1 and TRBJ2-3, with D perhaps assigned TRBD1 or TRBD2 (5 bases each). Looked up from germline, CDR1 is SQVTM and CDR2 is ANQGSEA. Trimming took off 5 bases at V and 5 bases at J, with 17 bases between the two ends. The CDR3 contains 14 residues. CDR3 region: CSVTWGIAGDTQYF. CDR3 bases: TGCAGCGTTACGTGGGGGATTGCGGGAGATACGCAGTATTTT.

This clone was counted only a few times. V is TRBV29-1 and J is TRBJ2-4, with D maybe TRBD2 (6 bases). V gave up 6 bases and J gave up 6 bases, with 21 bases separating them. The length of the CDR3 is 15 residues. From germline, CDR1 is SQVTM and CDR2 ANQGSEA. CDR3 loop: CSVGTGGAGGNIQYF. CDR3 bases: TGCAGCGTCGGGACTGGAGGGGCAGGTGGAAACATTCAGTACTTC. Combining the CDR3 with reference TRBV29-1 and TRBJ2-4 gives the whole variable domain SAVISQKPSRDICQRGTSLTIQCQVDSQVTMMFWYRQQPGQSLTLIATANQGSEATYESGFVIDKFPISRPNLTFSTLTVSNMSPEDSSIYLCSVGTGGAGGNIQYFGAGTRLSVL.

The V and J genes are TRBV11-2 and TRBJ1-1; tentative D call: TRBD1 (6 bases). Per germline, CDR1 SGHAT and CDR2 FQNNGV. V dropped 5 bases and J dropped 4 bases, with 20 bases sitting between them. This CDR3 spans 16 amino acids. CDR3 in DNA: TGTGCCAGCAGCCGTCGGGGGGGGCAGGGTGGCACTGAAGCTTTCTTT. Translation gives CASSRRGGQGGTEAFF.

The J gene is TRBJ1-1, the V gene TRBV7-9; a weak D match, TRBD1 (6 bases). CDR3 size: 13 residues. Trimming left V 2 bases short and J 6 bases short, with 10 bases between. Germline V gene sequence: CDR1 SEHNR, CDR2 FQNEAQ (reference sequence). Here the CDR3 DNA reads TGTGCCAGCAGCTTACAGGGGCGGGCTGAAGCTTTCTTT. Its protein is CASSLQGRAEAFF.

The rearrangement joins TRBV7-2 to TRBJ2-7; 12 nucleotides agree with TRBD2. Germline V lookup: CDR1 SGHTA, CDR2 FQGNSA. There are 17 residues in the CDR3. The V segment lost 3 bases and the J segment 9 bases; nucleotides outside the gene matches: 15. The CDR3 protein is CASSFSATSGSGLGQYF. CDR3 nucleotides: TGTGCCAGCAGCTTCTCGGCGACTAGCGGGAGCGGGTTGGGGCAGTACTTC.

The V and J genes are TRBV10-1 and TRBJ2-1; 9 bases map to TRBD1. The CDR3 runs 13 residues. Looked up from germline, CDR1 is WNHNN and CDR2 is SYGVQD (reference sequence). The V and J ends lost 6 bases and 9 bases, in that order; junction bases with no gene match: 6. The CDR3 is CASSLQGASEQFF. DNA for the CDR3: TGCGCCAGCAGCTTACAGGGGGCTAGTGAGCAGTTCTTC.

The chain couples TRBV9 to TRBJ2-3, with 7 bases identical to TRBD2. The CDR3 spans 15 residues. Germline V lookup: CDR1 SGDLS, CDR2 YYNGEE. Unmatched junction bases numbered 5, after V lost 0 bases and J lost 4 bases. CDR3 bases: TGTGCCAGCAGCGTAGTGTCGGGAGGTTCAGATACGCAGTATTTT. Its protein is CASSVVSGGSDTQYF.

This chain links TRBV19 with TRBJ2-5; D is perhaps TRBD1 (6 bases). V was pared by 5 bases and J by 2 bases, with 15 bases between. This CDR3 has 15 residues. The germline CDR1 and CDR2 sequences are LNHDA and SQIVND (reference sequence). The CDR3 spells CASSVGARRQETQYF. The CDR3 bases are TGTGCCAGTAGTGTGGGGGCTCGACGACAAGAGACCCAGTACTTC. The whole variable domain, remainder taken from reference TRBV19 and TRBJ2-5, is DGGITQSPKYLFRKEGQNVTLSCEQNLNHDAMYWYRQDPGQGLRLIYYSQIVNDFQKGDIAEGYSVSREKKESFPLTVTSAQKNPTAFYLCASSVGARRQETQYFGPGTRLLVL.

V gene TRBV6-5 combines with J gene TRBJ2-7, with D possibly being TRBD1 (6 bases). Trimming stripped 7 bases from V and 5 bases from J, with 15 bases between. CDR3 length: 13 residues. Germline loops: CDR1 MNHEY, CDR2 SVGAGI. As DNA, the CDR3 is TGTGCCAGCAAAAGAGGGACATTCAACGAGCAGTACTTC. This translates into CASKRGTFNEQYF.

CDR3 region: CATRAQNGEQFF. As DNA, the CDR3 is TGTGCCACCAGGGCGCAAAACGGGGAGCAGTTCTTC. The rearrangement links TRBV15 to TRBJ2-1; D is unclear. V was trimmed by 6 bases and J by 10 bases, leaving 13 bases between them. Per the germline V gene, CDR1 is LNHNV and CDR2 is YYDKDF (reference sequence). The CDR3 runs to 12 residues.

This sequence joins TRBV29-1 and TRBJ1-1; 8 nucleotides match TRBD1. Germline CDR1 SQVTM, CDR2 ANQGSEA. The CDR3 contains 12 residues. Losses at the gene ends were 4 bases for V and 7 bases for J; bases not matched to a gene: 5. CDR3 coding DNA: TGCAGCGTTGCTCCGGGACAGGATGAAGCTTTCTTT. Translating gives CSVAPGQDEAFF.

The J gene is TRBJ2-7, the V gene TRBV6-7; D not resolved. TRBV6-7 is sorted into the ORF group, with uncertain function. CDR3 length: 14 residues. The V gene lost 8 bases and the J gene lost 3 bases, with 17 bases spanning the gap. The CDR3 spells CASGIEKHVYEQYF. As DNA, the CDR3 is TGTGCCAGCGGAATAGAGAAGCATGTCTACGAGCAGTACTTC.

The rearrangement links TRBV5-1 to TRBJ2-7; TRBD2 aligns across 7 bases. CDR3 size: 14 residues. In germline, CDR1 is SGHRS, CDR2 YFSETQ. With V trimmed by 2 bases and J by 2 bases, 4 bases remained unmatched. CDR3: CASSLQTSTYEQYF. The CDR3 DNA reads TGCGCCAGCAGCTTACAGACTAGCACCTACGAGCAGTACTTC. Full variable domain (outside the CDR3, taken from reference TRBV5-1 and TRBJ2-7): KAGVTQTPRYLIKTRGQQVTLSCSPISGHRSVSWYQQTPGQGLQFLFEYFSETQRNKGNFPGRFSGRQFSNSRSEMNVSTLELGDSALYLCASSLQTSTYEQYFGPGTRLTVT.

This clone was seen a single time. This chain connects TRBV27 to TRBJ2-3; 12 positions agree with TRBD2. The CDR3 is made up of 18 amino acids. Germline trimming cut 5 bases from V and 1 base from J; bases unmatched to any gene: 10. The V gene's germline CDR1 is MNHEY and CDR2 SMNVEV (reference sequence). The CDR3: CASSPRGTSGPGTDTQYF. The CDR3 DNA follows: TGTGCCAGCAGTCCGCGTGGGACTAGCGGGCCCGGCACAGATACGCAGTATTTT.

The chain combines TRBV2 with TRBJ2-7, with 8 bases identical to TRBD1. Trimming at V came to 1 base and at J to 5 bases, leaving 1 base not matched to a gene. The CDR3 has 13 amino acids. Germline V lookup: CDR1 SNHLY, CDR2 FYNNEI. For the CDR3, the DNA is TGTGCCAGCAGTGAAGACAGGGGGAACGAGCAGTACTTC. It codes for CASSEDRGNEQYF.

In DNA, the CDR3 is TGTGCCAGCAGCGTCGTTGGGACAGGGGGCGAGCAGTACTTC. Protein product: CASSVVGTGGEQYF. The rearrangement uses TRBV11-2 and TRBJ2-7, with TRBD1 identical over 11 bases. Germline lookup yields CDR1 SGHAT and CDR2 FQNNGV. The CDR3 loop spans 14 amino acids. The V and J ends lost 5 bases and 6 bases, in that order; junction bases with no gene match: 6.

This clone was picked up a small number of times. The chain carries TRBV5-1 and TRBJ1-1; TRBD1 matches at 7 bases. The CDR3 has 16 amino acids. With 4 bases clipped from V and 2 bases from J, the junction kept 11 bases outside the gene matches. From germline, CDR1 is SGHRS and CDR2 YFSETQ. CDR3 coding DNA: TGCGCCAGCAGCAGGCGGACAGGTCCCATCAACACTGAAGCTTTCTTT. As protein: CASSRRTGPINTEAFF.